This TCR beta chain was found in a study of shared clonotypes between healthy human individuals. Running of the assay took place at deep level. Profiling relied on immunoSEQ multiplex PCR, and the TCRdb table lists in-frame clones only, not all of them. The data contain some 2,400,000 clones, more than 90% of them singletons. Between the trimmed V and J ends, which lost 2 bases and 5 bases, there was a span of 16 bases. Germline V lookup: CDR1 MNHEY, CDR2 SVGAGI. This CDR3 comprises 15 residues. This clonotype was sampled from a man aged 18 to 29 in good health. Source material: naive CD4+ T cells sorted from blood. Specified subset: CD45RA+ positively selected. The V and J genes are TRBV6-5 and TRBJ2-7; TRBD2 is a possible D gene (5 bases). CDR3 in DNA: TGTGCCAGCAGTTACGATCGGGGTGCCACCGACGAGCAGTACTTC. Translated: CASSYDRGATDEQYF.